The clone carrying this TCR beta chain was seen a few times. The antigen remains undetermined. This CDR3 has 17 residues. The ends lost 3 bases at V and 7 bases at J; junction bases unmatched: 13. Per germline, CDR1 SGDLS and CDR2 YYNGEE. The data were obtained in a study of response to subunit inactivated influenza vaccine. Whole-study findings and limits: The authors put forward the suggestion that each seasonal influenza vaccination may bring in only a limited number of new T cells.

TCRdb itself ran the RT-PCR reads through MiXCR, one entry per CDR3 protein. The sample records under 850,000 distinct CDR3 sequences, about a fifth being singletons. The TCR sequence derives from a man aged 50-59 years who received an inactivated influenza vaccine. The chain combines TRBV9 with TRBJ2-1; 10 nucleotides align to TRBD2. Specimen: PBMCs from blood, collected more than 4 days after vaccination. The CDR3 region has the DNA TGTGCCAGCAGCGCACTAGCGGGGCAGCCTTTGGGTAATGAGCAGTTCTTC. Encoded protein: CASSALAGQPLGNEQFF.